What follows describes a single T cell receptor beta chain. The data derive from a study of blood T cell repertoires in COVID-19. Using immunoSEQ multiplex PCR, the repertoire was profiled, and TCRdb retains in-frame clones only, with some absent. The data contain over 110,000 clones, approximately 88% of them seen just once; the ten biggest clones take up 25% to 30%. V shed 5 bases, J shed 9 bases, and the junction held 13 bases outside the gene matches. The CDR3 totals 15 residues. Germline values: CDR1 SGHTA, CDR2 FQGNSA. Specimen: peripheral blood. This sequence joins TRBV7-2 and TRBJ2-1, with 7 bases identical to TRBD2. The sequence was obtained from a human donor in a cohort sampled during active COVID-19. The DNA of the CDR3 is TGTGCCAGCAGCCGCAGGACTAGGCTCAAAGTTGAGCAGTTCTTC. Its translation is CASSRRTRLKVEQFF.